The next 6 T cell receptor beta chains were all read from a single sample in a study of T cell repertoires in cytomegalovirus infection (dated by TCRdb to the late 2010s). Sequencing took place on an Illumina HiSeq 1500. TCRdb reprocessed the public reads (quality trimming at Q25 with fastp, clone calling with MiXCR) and kept in-frame beta chains. Rows are unified per CDR3 protein, each entry keeping the most common DNA and genes. The sample data list 60,000 to 75,000 distinct CDR3 sequences, and under 4.5% of these were observed just once. In total, the top ten clones hold roughly 22% of the sample. Source material: PBMCs. The origin of the receptors is a human donor in good health (CMV status not recorded). Some clones in this sample may be carry-over from other donors' samples.

In this sample, this clonotype turned up many times. The chain carries TRBV7-8 and TRBJ2-2; 7 bases are a match to TRBD1. The trim removed 4 bases at V and 2 bases at J, leaving 4 bases unmatched. This CDR3 contains 15 residues. Germline V CDR1 and CDR2: SGHVS, FQNEAQ. The CDR3 DNA is TGTGCCAGCAGCTCCGGGACAGTAAACACCGGGGAGCTGTTTTTT. Its protein is CASSSGTVNTGELFF.

In this sample, this clonotype turned up many times. The chain joins TRBV7-2 to TRBJ2-1, with 11 positions matching TRBD1. J lost 7 bases, V lost 4 bases, and 15 bases had no gene match. CDR3 length equals 18 residues. CDR1 is SGHTA and CDR2 is FQGNSA in the germline V gene. CDR3 protein: CASSYRTGGLSGPNEQFF. The CDR3 region has the DNA TGTGCCAGCAGCTATAGGACAGGGGGCCTTAGCGGGCCGAATGAGCAGTTCTTC.

This clonotype came up many times. The genes are TRBV6-5 and TRBJ2-1; no clear D. The CDR3 has 17 amino acids. V lost 5 bases, J lost 0 bases, and 17 bases lay in between. The germline CDR1 and CDR2 sequences are MNHEY and SVGAGI. CDR3 sequence (DNA): TGTGCCAGCAGTCCGACATCAGTCTTTAGCTCCTACAATGAGCAGTTCTTC. It yields the protein CASSPTSVFSSYNEQFF.

The CDR3 here is CASSLVLGGLAGGPDTQYF. In nucleotides, the CDR3 is TGTGCCAGCAGCTTAGTTTTGGGGGGACTAGCGGGAGGGCCAGATACGCAGTATTTT. The V gene is TRBV7-8, the J gene TRBJ2-3; 16 bases line up with TRBD2. V lost 1 base to trimming and J lost 4 bases; unmatched junction nucleotides: 8. The CDR3 runs 19 residues. Looked up from germline, CDR1 is SGHVS and CDR2 is FQNEAQ. The complete variable domain, with remaining parts taken from reference TRBV7-8 and TRBJ2-3, reads GAGVSQSPRYKVAKRGQDVALRCDPISGHVSLFWYQQALGQGPEFLTYFQNEAQLDKSGLPSDRFFAERPEGSVSTLKIQRTQQEDSAVYLCASSLVLGGLAGGPDTQYFGPGTRLTVL.

This clonotype was counted ten times or more. The rearrangement uses TRBV20-1 and TRBJ2-3, with 9 bases aligning to TRBD2. CDR3 size: 14 residues. Germline V gene data show CDR1 as DFQATT and CDR2 as SNEGSKA (reference sequence). The junction had 9 bases not matched to a gene; V was cut back by 6 bases and J by 5 bases. The CDR3 DNA reads as TGCAGTGCACCGACTAGCGGAGTCGTAGATACGCAGTATTTT. Its protein product is CSAPTSGVVDTQYF.

This clonotype was seen at least ten times. The chain joins TRBV11-1 to TRBJ2-1, with no clear D. The CDR3 loop spans 14 amino acids. Germline CDR1 is SGHAT and CDR2 is FQDESV (reference sequence). Between the trimmed V and J ends, which lost 6 bases and 0 bases, there was a span of 9 bases. The CDR3 reads CASRGVDSYNEQFF. CDR3 nucleotide sequence: TGTGCCAGCAGGGGCGTGGACTCCTACAATGAGCAGTTCTTC.